The clone carrying this TCR beta chain was seen only once. Data came from immunoSEQ multiplex PCR; TCRdb stores just in-frame clones and leaves some out. The sample consists of around 1.9 million clones, 90% to 95% of them appearing once. This sample is drawn from a study of shared clonotypes between healthy human individuals. The V end was cut by 1 base, the J end by 0 bases, with 13 bases between. This CDR3 comprises 17 residues. Germline assignment: CDR1 WSHSY and CDR2 SAAADI. Positive CCR7 selection of CD45RO-negative cells yielded the naive CD8 cells, and terminally differentiated effector memory CD45RA+ cells were excluded.

The chain links TRBV10-2 to TRBJ2-1, with D perhaps matching TRBD2 (5 bases). This receptor was taken from a young man in good health. Some clones in this sample may be carry-over from other donors' samples. Sequencing was performed on naive CD8+ T cells from PBMCs. CDR3 residues: CASSEYSDLSSYNEQFF. The CDR3 coding sequence is TGCGCCAGCAGTGAGTACTCGGACTTAAGCTCCTACAATGAGCAGTTCTTC.